Below are 6 T cell receptor beta chains sequenced from a single sample in a study of shared clonotypes between healthy human individuals. TCRdb's table, derived via immunoSEQ multiplex PCR, lists solely in-frame clones and lacks some. The data contain 2 million to 2.5 million clones, nearly 97% of them seen just once; the ten biggest clones take up 0.1% to 0.15%. The source material was naive CD4+ T cells sorted from blood. Stated subset: CD45RA+ positively selected. Receptors were obtained from a man between 18 and 29 years old in good health.

V and J are TRBV5-1 and TRBJ2-4; 9 bases align to TRBD1. Losses at the gene ends were 3 bases for V and 3 bases for J; bases not matched to a gene: 4. Germline lookup yields CDR1 SGHRS and CDR2 YFSETQ. The CDR3 runs 15 residues. DNA of the CDR3: TGCGCCAGCAGCTCGGGGACAGGGAGCAAAAACATTCAGTACTTC. Amino acid sequence: CASSSGTGSKNIQYF.

The chain employs TRBV6-5 and TRBJ2-7; 8 bases map to TRBD1. Germline V CDR1 and CDR2: MNHEY, SVGAGI. Germline trimming cut 5 bases from V and 2 bases from J; bases unmatched to any gene: 5. This CDR3 contains 14 residues. CDR3 DNA sequence: TGTGCCAGCAGTCAGCGACAGGGGACCTACGAGCAGTACTTC. It translates to CASSQRQGTYEQYF.

V is TRBV18 and J is TRBJ1-4; D is uncertain. Trimming left V 3 bases short and J 0 bases short, with 11 bases between. Per germline, CDR1 KGHSH and CDR2 LQKENI. The CDR3 extends over 16 amino acids. CDR3 sequence (DNA): TGTGCCAGCTCACCTCAGAACGGCGCAACTAATGAAAAACTGTTTTTT. It translates to CASSPQNGATNEKLFF.

The chain employs TRBV11-2 and TRBJ1-6, with no clear D. The germline CDR1 and CDR2 sequences are SGHAT and FQNNGV. V was pared by 1 base and J by 8 bases, with 15 bases between. The CDR3 runs 16 residues. The DNA of the CDR3 is TGTGCCAGCAGCTTAGTGTCCGGGGAGAGTGATTCACCCCTCCACTTT. This translates into CASSLVSGESDSPLHF.

The chain recombines TRBV18 with TRBJ2-3, with D possibly being TRBD1 or TRBD2 (6 bases each). Germline lookup yields CDR1 KGHSH and CDR2 LQKENI. The V end lost 3 bases, the J end lost 0 bases, and 19 bases lay between the germline ends. The CDR3 spans 18 residues. The CDR3 DNA reads TGTGCCAGCTCACCTCTGGGCGGGACAAGATCTAGCACAGATACGCAGTATTTT. This gives the protein CASSPLGGTRSSTDTQYF.

This clone occurred once. This same CDR3 is encoded by further DNA sequences in the sample. The V gene is TRBV5-1, the J gene TRBJ2-7; D not resolved. The CDR3 runs 11 residues. Trimming stripped 5 bases from V and 3 bases from J, with 6 bases between. Germline V lookup: CDR1 SGHRS, CDR2 YFSETQ. In nucleotides, the CDR3 is TGCGCCAGCAGTTCGAGCTACGAGCAGTACTTC. It translates to CASSSSYEQYF.